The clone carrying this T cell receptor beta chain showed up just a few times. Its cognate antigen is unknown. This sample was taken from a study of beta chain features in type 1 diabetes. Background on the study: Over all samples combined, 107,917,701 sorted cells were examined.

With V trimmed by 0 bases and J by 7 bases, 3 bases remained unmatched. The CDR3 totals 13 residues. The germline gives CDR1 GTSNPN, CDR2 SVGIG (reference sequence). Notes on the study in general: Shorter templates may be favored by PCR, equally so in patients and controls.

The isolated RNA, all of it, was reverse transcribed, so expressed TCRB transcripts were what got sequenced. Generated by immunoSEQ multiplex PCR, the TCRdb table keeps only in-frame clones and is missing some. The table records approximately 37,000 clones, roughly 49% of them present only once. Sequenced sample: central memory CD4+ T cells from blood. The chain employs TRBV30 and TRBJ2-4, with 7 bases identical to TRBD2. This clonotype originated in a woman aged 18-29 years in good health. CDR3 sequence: CAWSVIGGNIQYF. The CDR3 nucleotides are TGTGCCTGGAGTGTAATCGGGGGGAACATTCAGTACTTC.